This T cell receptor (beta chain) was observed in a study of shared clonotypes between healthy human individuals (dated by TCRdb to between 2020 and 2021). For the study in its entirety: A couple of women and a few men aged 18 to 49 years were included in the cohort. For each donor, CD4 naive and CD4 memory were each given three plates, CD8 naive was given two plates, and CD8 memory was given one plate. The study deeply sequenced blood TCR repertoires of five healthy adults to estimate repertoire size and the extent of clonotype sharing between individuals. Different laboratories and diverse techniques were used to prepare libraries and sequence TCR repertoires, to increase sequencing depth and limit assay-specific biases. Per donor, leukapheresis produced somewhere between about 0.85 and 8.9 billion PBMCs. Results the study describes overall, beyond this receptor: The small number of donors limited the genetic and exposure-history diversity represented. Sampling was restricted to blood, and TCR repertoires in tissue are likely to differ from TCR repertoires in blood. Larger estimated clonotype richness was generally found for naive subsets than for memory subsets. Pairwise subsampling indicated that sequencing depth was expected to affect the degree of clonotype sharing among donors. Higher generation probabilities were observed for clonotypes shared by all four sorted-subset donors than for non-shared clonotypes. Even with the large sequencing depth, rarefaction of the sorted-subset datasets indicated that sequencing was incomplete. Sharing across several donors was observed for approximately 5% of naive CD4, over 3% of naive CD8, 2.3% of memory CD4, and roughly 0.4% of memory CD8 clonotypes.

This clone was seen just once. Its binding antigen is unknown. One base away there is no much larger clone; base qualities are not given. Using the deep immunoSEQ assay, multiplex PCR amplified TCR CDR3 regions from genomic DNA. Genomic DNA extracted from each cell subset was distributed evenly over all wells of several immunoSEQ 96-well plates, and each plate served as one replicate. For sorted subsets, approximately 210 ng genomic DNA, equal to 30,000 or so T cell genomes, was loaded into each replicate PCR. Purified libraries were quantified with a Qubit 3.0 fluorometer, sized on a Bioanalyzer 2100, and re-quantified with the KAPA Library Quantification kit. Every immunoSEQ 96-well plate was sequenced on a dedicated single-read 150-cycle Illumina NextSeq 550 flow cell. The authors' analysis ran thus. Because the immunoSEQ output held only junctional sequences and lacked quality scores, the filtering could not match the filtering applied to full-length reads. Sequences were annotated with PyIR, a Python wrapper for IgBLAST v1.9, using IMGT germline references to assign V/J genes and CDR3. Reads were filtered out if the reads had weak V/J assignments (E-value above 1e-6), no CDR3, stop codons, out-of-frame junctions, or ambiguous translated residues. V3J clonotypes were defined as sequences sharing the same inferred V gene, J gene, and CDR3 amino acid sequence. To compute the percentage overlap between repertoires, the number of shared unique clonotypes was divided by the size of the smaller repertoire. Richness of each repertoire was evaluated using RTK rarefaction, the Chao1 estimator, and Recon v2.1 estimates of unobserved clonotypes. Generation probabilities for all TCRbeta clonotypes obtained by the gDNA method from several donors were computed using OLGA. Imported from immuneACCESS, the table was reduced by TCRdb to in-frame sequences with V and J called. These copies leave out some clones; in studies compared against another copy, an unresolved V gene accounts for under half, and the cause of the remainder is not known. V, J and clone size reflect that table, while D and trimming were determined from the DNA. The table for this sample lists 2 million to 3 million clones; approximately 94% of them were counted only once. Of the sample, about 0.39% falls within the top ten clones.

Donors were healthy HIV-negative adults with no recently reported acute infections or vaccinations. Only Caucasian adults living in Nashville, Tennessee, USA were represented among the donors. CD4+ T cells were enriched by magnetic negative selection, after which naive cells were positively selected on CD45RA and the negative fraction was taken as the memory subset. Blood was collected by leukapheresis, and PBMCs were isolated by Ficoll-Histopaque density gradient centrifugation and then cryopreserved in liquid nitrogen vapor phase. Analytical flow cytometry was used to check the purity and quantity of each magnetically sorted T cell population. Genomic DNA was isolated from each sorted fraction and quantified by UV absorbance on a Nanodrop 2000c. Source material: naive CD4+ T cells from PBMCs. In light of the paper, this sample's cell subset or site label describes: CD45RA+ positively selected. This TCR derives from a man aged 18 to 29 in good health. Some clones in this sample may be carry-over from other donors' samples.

The nucleotides read TGTGCCAGCTCACTTTCCGACACTGGGGTCTCTGGAAACACCATATATTTT. Its translation reads: CASSLSDTGVSGNTIYF. The rearrangement joined TRBV18 to TRBJ1-3; the D gene identity is not certain. CDR1 KGHSH and CDR2 LQKENI are derived from the germline V gene. The CDR3 goes from the cysteine to the phenylalanine over 17 residues. The CDR3 DNA has 51 bases and is translated from base 1. V gives up 4 bases and J gives up 0 bases, and the segment between their germline ends measures 16 bases.